The 18 T cell receptor beta chains listed next were all sequenced from one sample in a study of PD-1 blockade in mismatch repair-deficient tumors. TCRdb's copy holds only in-frame clones and misses some; the assay was immunoSEQ multiplex PCR. The table lists 35,000 to 40,000 clones, around 79% of them singletons. This material consisted of peripheral blood, taken 4 weeks after starting pembrolizumab. Receptor source: an adult with mismatch repair-deficient cancer.

In its sample, this clone was seen a few times. This rearrangement joins TRBV6-6 to TRBJ1-1; possible D gene TRBD1, 6 bases. The germline CDR1 and CDR2 sequences are MNHNY and SVGAGI (reference sequence). The CDR3 is made up of 13 amino acids. Trimming cost V 2 bases and J 9 bases, with 13 bases left between them. DNA of the CDR3: TGTGCCAGCAGTTACCAAACAGGGTGGCAAGCTTTCTTT. Protein product: CASSYQTGWQAFF.

The rearrangement links TRBV13 to TRBJ1-1; 8 nucleotides match TRBD1. Germline lookup yields CDR1 PRHDT and CDR2 FYEKMQ (reference sequence). The V segment lost 4 bases and the J segment 4 bases; nucleotides outside the gene matches: 2. This CDR3 has 13 amino acids. The CDR3 sequence: CASSSDRGTEAFF. In DNA form, the CDR3 reads TGTGCCAGCAGCTCCGACAGGGGCACTGAAGCTTTCTTT.

The chain links TRBV10-3 to TRBJ2-7, with 8 bases identical to TRBD1. Germline CDR1 is ENHRY and CDR2 is SYGVKD. V shed 0 bases, J shed 7 bases, and the junction held 14 bases outside the gene matches. There are 17 residues in the CDR3. The CDR3 reads CAISESSYNRGLREQYF. CDR3 nucleotide sequence: TGTGCCATCAGTGAGTCGTCTTATAACAGGGGGTTAAGAGAGCAGTACTTC.

The CDR3 is CASRYEGGAETQYF. CDR3 sequence (DNA): TGTGCCAGCAGATACGAGGGGGGGGCGGAGACCCAGTACTTC. The chain combines TRBV5-6 with TRBJ2-5; maybe TRBD2 (7 bases). The CDR3 is made up of 14 amino acids. V lost 5 bases and J lost 5, with 16 bases in between. The V gene's germline CDR1 is SGHDT and CDR2 YYEEEE. Based on the CDR3 plus reference TRBV5-6 and TRBJ2-5, the full variable domain is DAGVTQSPTHLIKTRGQQVTLRCSPKSGHDTVSWYQQALGQGPQFIFQYYEEEERQRGNFPDRFSGHQFPNYSSELNVNALLLGDSALYLCASRYEGGAETQYFGPGTRLLVL.

The genes are TRBV4-1 and TRBJ2-7; 10 nucleotides match TRBD2. V shed 2 bases and J 0 bases; nucleotides not matched to a gene: 4. The germline V gene has CDR1 MGHRA and CDR2 YSYEKL. This CDR3 is 16 amino acids long. The CDR3 DNA reads TGCGCCAGCAGCCAAACTAGCGGGACCAGCTCCTACGAGCAGTACTTC. It codes for CASSQTSGTSSYEQYF.

The rearrangement links TRBV6-5 to TRBJ2-7; 9 bases fit TRBD2. The V segment lost 6 bases and the J segment 1 base; nucleotides outside the gene matches: 7. Germline V gene lookup returns CDR1 MNHEY and CDR2 SVGAGI. The CDR3 has 15 residues. The CDR3 spells CASRRLAESSYEQYF. CDR3 bases: TGTGCCAGCAGAAGACTAGCGGAGTCTTCCTACGAGCAGTACTTC.

The V call is TRBV5-1, the J call TRBJ2-7, with 14 bases that match TRBD2. The CDR3 loop spans 17 amino acids. In germline, CDR1 is SGHRS, CDR2 YFSETQ. V gave up 4 bases and J gave up 5 bases; unmatched junction bases: 11. CDR3: CASSPRTSGRLIHEQYF. The CDR3 DNA reads TGCGCCAGCAGCCCCAGGACTAGCGGGAGGCTTATCCACGAGCAGTACTTC. Filled out from reference TRBV5-1 and TRBJ2-7, the complete variable domain reads KAGVTQTPRYLIKTRGQQVTLSCSPISGHRSVSWYQQTPGQGLQFLFEYFSETQRNKGNFPGRFSGRQFSNSRSEMNVSTLELGDSALYLCASSPRTSGRLIHEQYFGPGTRLTVT.

This chain links TRBV30 with TRBJ1-1; D not certain. The CDR3 has 13 amino acids. Trimming cost V 0 bases and J 5 bases, with 10 bases left between them. Germline V lookup: CDR1 GTSNPN, CDR2 SVGIG (reference sequence). CDR3 coding DNA: TGTGCCTGGAGTGTACTGGATTGGACTGAAGCTTTCTTT. Amino acid sequence: CAWSVLDWTEAFF.

This chain joins TRBV13 and TRBJ2-5, with TRBD2 matching over 9 bases. In germline, CDR1 is PRHDT, CDR2 FYEKMQ (reference sequence). The trim removed 4 bases at V and 5 bases at J, leaving 11 bases unmatched. CDR3 length: 16 residues. CDR3 region: CASSSWGGRAGETQYF. The CDR3 DNA is TGTGCCAGCAGCTCATGGGGCGGGAGGGCCGGTGAGACCCAGTACTTC.

The V and J genes are TRBV6-5 and TRBJ2-7; D gene unclear. This CDR3 contains 12 residues. CDR1 is MNHEY and CDR2 is SVGAGI in the germline V gene. V was cut by 5 bases and J by 2 bases, with 7 bases left in between. The CDR3: CASSRNPYEQYF. CDR3 nucleotides: TGTGCCAGCAGTCGGAACCCCTACGAGCAGTACTTC.

The gene calls are TRBV27 and TRBJ2-2; 7 bases fit TRBD2. Germline V gene lookup returns CDR1 MNHEY and CDR2 SMNVEV (reference sequence). With V trimmed by 4 bases and J by 3 bases, 5 bases remained unmatched. The CDR3 runs to 15 residues. CDR3 DNA: TGTGCCAGCAGTTCTGGGGAGGGACACACCGGGGAGCTGTTTTTT. As protein: CASSSGEGHTGELFF.

V is TRBV7-9 and J is TRBJ2-3; tentative D call: TRBD2 (6 bases). The V gene lost 1 base and the J gene lost 4 bases, with 6 bases spanning the gap. CDR3 size: 13 residues. CDR1 and CDR2 (germline): SEHNR, FQNEAQ (reference sequence). The CDR3 is CASSLGGADTQYF. The CDR3 DNA sequence: TGTGCCAGCAGCTTAGGCGGGGCAGATACGCAGTATTTT.

This clone has just a few counts. The chain recombines TRBV19 with TRBJ2-5; D may be TRBD2 (5 bases). CDR3 length: 14 residues. CDR1 and CDR2 from the germline V gene are LNHDA and SQIVND (reference sequence). The V end was cut by 6 bases, the J end by 1 base, with 12 bases between. The CDR3 DNA reads as TGTGCCAGTAGCCCGTGGGGAGCCCAAGAGACCCAGTACTTC. Amino acid sequence: CASSPWGAQETQYF.

This chain connects TRBV5-1 to TRBJ2-7; D is ambiguous. The germline gives CDR1 SGHRS, CDR2 YFSETQ. V lost 0 bases to trimming and J lost 4 bases, with 11 bases between them. The CDR3 loop spans 14 amino acids. The CDR3 loop reads CASSLVGENYEQYF. The CDR3, as DNA: TGCGCCAGCAGCTTGGTAGGAGAAAATTACGAGCAGTACTTC. The full variable domain, its missing parts supplied by reference TRBV5-1 and TRBJ2-7, is KAGVTQTPRYLIKTRGQQVTLSCSPISGHRSVSWYQQTPGQGLQFLFEYFSETQRNKGNFPGRFSGRQFSNSRSEMNVSTLELGDSALYLCASSLVGENYEQYFGPGTRLTVT.

V is TRBV21-1 and J is TRBJ2-7; the table assigns TRBD1, which was not confirmed against the DNA. TRBV21-1 is given as a pseudogene. The CDR3 extends over 13 amino acids. Here the CDR3 DNA reads TGTGCCAGCAACTCGACAGGGGTCTACGAGCAGTACTTC. The encoded protein is CASNSTGVYEQYF.

The chain couples TRBV5-4 to TRBJ2-1; TRBD2 matches at 13 bases. The germline CDR1 and CDR2 sequences are SGHNT and YYREEE (reference sequence). With V trimmed by 6 bases and J by 2 bases, 5 bases remained unmatched. The CDR3 sequence is 16 residues long. The CDR3 bases are TGTGCCAGCACTACCACTAGCGGGAGGGCCTACAATGAGCAGTTCTTC. As protein: CASTTTSGRAYNEQFF.

The chain is built from TRBV28 and TRBJ2-3; 9 bases line up with TRBD1. J was trimmed by 2 bases and V by 5 bases; bases with no gene match: 8. The CDR3 runs to 16 residues. The germline gives CDR1 MDHEN, CDR2 SYDVKM. The CDR3 DNA reads as TGTGCCAGCAGTCCTGGGACAGGGCTCTTCACAGATACGCAGTATTTT. Translated: CASSPGTGLFTDTQYF. Complete variable domain (other parts from reference TRBV28 and TRBJ2-3): DVKVTQSSRYLVKRTGEKVFLECVQDMDHENMFWYRQDPGLGLRLIYFSYDVKMKEKGDIPEGYSVSREKKERFSLILESASTNQTSMYLCASSPGTGLFTDTQYFGPGTRLTVL.

The V call is TRBV28, the J call TRBJ1-2; D gene ambiguous. The CDR3 totals 12 residues. Trimming stripped 6 bases from V and 8 bases from J, with 13 bases between. Germline loops: CDR1 MDHEN, CDR2 SYDVKM. CDR3 nucleotide sequence: TGTGCCAGCAGAGACACTAGTTGGGGCTACACCTTC. It is translated as CASRDTSWGYTF.